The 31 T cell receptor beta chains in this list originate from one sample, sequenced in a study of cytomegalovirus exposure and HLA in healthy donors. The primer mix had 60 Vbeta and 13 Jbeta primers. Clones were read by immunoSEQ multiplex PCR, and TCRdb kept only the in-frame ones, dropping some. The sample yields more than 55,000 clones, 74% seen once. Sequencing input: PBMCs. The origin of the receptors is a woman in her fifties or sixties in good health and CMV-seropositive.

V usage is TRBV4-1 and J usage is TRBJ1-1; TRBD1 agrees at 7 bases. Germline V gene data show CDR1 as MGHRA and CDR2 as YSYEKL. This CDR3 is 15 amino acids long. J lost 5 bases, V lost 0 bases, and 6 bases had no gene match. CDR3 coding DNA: TGCGCCAGCAGCCAAGATTGGCAGGGGGTTACTGAAGCTTTCTTT. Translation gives CASSQDWQGVTEAFF.

CDR3 coding DNA: TGTGCCGGAATTACAGGGGGCCACACTGAAGCTTTCTTT. Its protein is CAGITGGHTEAFF. The chain combines TRBV30 with TRBJ1-1; TRBD1 agrees at 9 bases. Germline V gene lookup returns CDR1 GTSNPN and CDR2 SVGIG (reference sequence). The CDR3 sequence is 13 residues long. J gave up 3 bases and V 8 bases, and 7 bases lay outside the gene matches.

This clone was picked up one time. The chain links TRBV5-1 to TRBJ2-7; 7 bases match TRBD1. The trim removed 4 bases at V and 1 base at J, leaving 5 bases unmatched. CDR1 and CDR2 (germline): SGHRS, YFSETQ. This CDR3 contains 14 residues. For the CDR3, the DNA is TGCGCCAGCAGCCCCCACAGGGGATCCTACGAGCAGTACTTC. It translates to CASSPHRGSYEQYF.

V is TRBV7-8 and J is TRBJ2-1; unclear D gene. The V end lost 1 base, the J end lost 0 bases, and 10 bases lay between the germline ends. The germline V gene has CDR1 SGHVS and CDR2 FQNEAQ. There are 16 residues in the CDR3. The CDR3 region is CASSLVGSSSYNEQFF. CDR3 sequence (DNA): TGTGCCAGCAGCTTAGTTGGCTCTAGCTCCTACAATGAGCAGTTCTTC.

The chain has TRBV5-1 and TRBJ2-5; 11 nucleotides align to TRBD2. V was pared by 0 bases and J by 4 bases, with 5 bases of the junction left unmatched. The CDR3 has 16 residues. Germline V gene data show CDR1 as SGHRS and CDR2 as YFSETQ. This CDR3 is CASSLGSSGGTETQYF. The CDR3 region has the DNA TGCGCCAGCAGCTTGGGCTCTAGCGGGGGGACAGAGACCCAGTACTTC.

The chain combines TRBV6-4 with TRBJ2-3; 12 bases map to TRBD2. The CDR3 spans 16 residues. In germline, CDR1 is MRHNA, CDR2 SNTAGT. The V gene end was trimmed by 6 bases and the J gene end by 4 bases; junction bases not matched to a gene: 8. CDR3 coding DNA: TGTGCCAGCAGCATCGGGACTAGCGGGTCGGCAGATACGCAGTATTTT. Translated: CASSIGTSGSADTQYF.

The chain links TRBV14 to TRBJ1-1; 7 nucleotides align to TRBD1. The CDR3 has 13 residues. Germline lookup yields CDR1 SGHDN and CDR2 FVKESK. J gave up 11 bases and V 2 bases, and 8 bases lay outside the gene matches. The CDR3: CASSQTGVNWAFF. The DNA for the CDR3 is TGTGCCAGCAGCCAAACAGGGGTAAACTGGGCTTTCTTT. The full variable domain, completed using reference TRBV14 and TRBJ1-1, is EAGVTQFPSHSVIEKGQTVTLRCDPISGHDNLYWYRRVMGKEIKFLLHFVKESKQDESGMPNNRFLAERTGGTYSTLKVQPAELEDSGVYFCASSQTGVNWAFFGQGTRLTVV.

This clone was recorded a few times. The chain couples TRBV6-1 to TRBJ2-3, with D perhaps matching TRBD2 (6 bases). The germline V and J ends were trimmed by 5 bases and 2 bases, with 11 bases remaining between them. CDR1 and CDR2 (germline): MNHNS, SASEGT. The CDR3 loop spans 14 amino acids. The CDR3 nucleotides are TGTGCCAGCAGTTCCGGGACTTTCACAGATACGCAGTATTTT. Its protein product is CASSSGTFTDTQYF.

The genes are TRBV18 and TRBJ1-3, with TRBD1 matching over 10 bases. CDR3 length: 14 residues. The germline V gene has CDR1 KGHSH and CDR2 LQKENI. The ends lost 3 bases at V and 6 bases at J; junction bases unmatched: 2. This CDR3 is CASSPGQGTNTIYF. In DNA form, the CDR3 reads TGTGCCAGCTCACCGGGACAGGGGACAAACACCATATATTTT.

CDR3 loop: CASRRDGVQRGETQYF. The CDR3 nucleotides are TGTGCCAGCAGGAGGGATGGCGTCCAGCGGGGAGAGACCCAGTACTTC. The genes are TRBV7-9 and TRBJ2-5, with 7 nucleotides matching TRBD2. CDR3 size: 16 residues. CDR1 and CDR2 from the germline V gene are SEHNR and FQNEAQ (reference sequence). J gave up 4 bases and V 6 bases, and 14 bases lay outside the gene matches.

The CDR3 region is CAWTNRGHEQFF. The CDR3 DNA is TGTGCCTGGACTAACAGGGGCCATGAGCAGTTCTTC. This chain connects TRBV30 to TRBJ2-1, with TRBD1 identical over 7 bases. The CDR3 consists of 12 residues. Germline V gene lookup returns CDR1 GTSNPN and CDR2 SVGIG (reference sequence). Trimming cost V 4 bases and J 8 bases; bases outside gene matches: 5.

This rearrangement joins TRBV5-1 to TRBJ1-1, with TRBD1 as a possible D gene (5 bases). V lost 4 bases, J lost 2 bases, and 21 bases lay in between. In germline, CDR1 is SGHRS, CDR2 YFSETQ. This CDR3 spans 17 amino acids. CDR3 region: CASSLEVGQGGNTEAFF. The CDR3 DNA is TGCGCCAGCAGCCTGGAGGTTGGGCAGGGTGGAAACACTGAAGCTTTCTTT.

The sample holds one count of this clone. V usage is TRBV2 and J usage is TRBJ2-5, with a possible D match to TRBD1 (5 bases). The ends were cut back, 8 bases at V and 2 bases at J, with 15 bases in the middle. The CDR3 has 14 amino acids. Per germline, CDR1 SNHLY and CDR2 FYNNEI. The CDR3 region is CASLPQGLQETQYF. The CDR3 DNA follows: TGTGCCAGCTTACCCCAGGGTCTGCAAGAGACCCAGTACTTC.

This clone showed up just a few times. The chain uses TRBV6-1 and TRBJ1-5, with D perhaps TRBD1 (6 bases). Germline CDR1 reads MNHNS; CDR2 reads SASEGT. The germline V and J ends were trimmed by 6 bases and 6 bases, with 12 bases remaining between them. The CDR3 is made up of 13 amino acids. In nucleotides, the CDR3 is TGTGCCAGCAGCACCACAGGGATTCAGCCCCAGCATTTT. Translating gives CASSTTGIQPQHF.

The CDR3 protein is CASSAIAGSLGASGDTQYF. Written as DNA, the CDR3 is TGTGCCAGCAGCGCGATAGCGGGTTCATTGGGGGCTAGTGGGGATACGCAGTATTTT. This chain joins TRBV5-6 and TRBJ2-3; perhaps TRBD2 as D (7 bases). The germline V gene encodes CDR1 SGHDT and CDR2 YYEEEE. Trimming took off 4 bases at V and 6 bases at J, with 30 bases between the two ends. The CDR3 runs 19 residues.

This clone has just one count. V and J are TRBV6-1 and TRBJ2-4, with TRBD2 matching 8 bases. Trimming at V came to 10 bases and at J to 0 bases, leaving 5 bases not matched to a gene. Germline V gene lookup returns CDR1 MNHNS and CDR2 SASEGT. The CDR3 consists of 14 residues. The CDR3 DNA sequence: TGTGCCACTTTAGCGGGACTAGCCAAAAACATTCAGTACTTC. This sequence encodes CATLAGLAKNIQYF.

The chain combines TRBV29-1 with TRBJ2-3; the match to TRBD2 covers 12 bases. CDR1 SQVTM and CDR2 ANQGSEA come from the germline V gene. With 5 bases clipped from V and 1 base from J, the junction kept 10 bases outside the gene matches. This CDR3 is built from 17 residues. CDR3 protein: CSVRGTSGFGGTDTQYF. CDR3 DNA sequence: TGCAGCGTTCGCGGGACTAGCGGGTTTGGTGGCACAGATACGCAGTATTTT.

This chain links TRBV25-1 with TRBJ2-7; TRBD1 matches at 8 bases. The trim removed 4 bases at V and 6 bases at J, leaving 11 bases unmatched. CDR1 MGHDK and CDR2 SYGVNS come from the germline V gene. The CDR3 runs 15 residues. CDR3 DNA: TGTGCCAGCAGTGGCACCGGGACAGGCTTTGGCGAGCAGTACTTC. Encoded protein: CASSGTGTGFGEQYF.

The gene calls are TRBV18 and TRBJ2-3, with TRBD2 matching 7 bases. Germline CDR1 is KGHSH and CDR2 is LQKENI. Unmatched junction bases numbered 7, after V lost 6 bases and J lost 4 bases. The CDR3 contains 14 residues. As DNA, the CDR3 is TGTGCCAGCTCCGGGGGACTACCTCCAGATACGCAGTATTTT. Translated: CASSGGLPPDTQYF.

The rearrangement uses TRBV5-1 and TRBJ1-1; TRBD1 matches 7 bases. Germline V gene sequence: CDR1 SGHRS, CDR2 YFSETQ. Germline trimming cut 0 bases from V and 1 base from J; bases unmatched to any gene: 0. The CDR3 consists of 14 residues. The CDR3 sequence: CASSLAGGNTEAFF. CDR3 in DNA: TGCGCCAGCAGCTTGGCAGGGGGGAACACTGAAGCTTTCTTT.

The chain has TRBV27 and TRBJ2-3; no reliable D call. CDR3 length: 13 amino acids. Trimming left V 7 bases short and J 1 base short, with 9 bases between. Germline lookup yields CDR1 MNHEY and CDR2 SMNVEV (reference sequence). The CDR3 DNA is TGTGCCAGCACACTACATGGCACAGATACGCAGTATTTT. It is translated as CASTLHGTDTQYF.

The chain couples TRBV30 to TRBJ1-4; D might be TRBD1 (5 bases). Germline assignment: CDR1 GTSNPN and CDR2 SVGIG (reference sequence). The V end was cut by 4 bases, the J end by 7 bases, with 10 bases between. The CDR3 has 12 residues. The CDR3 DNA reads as TGTGCCTGGACGGGGGAGGGTGAAAAACTGTTTTTT. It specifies CAWTGEGEKLFF.

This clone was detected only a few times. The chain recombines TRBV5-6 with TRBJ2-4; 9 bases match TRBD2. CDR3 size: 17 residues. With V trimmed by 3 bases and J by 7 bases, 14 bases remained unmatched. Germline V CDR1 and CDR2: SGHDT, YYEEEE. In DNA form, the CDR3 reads TGTGCCAGCAGCTGGGGGCTAGCGGGACTAGCCGGGAACATTCAGTACTTC. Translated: CASSWGLAGLAGNIQYF.

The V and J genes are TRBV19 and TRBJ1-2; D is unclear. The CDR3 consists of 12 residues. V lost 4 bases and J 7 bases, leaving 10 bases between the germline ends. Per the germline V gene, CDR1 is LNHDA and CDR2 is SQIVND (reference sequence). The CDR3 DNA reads TGTGCCAGTAGTACGACGGGTGGTGGCTACACCTTC. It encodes CASSTTGGGYTF.

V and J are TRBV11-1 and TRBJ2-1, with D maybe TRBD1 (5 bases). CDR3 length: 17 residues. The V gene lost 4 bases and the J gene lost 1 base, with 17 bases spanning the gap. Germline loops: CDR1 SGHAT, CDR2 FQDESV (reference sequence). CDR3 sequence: CASSSDTPILSYNEQFF. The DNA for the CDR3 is TGTGCCAGCAGCTCGGACACGCCGATTCTGTCCTACAATGAGCAGTTCTTC.

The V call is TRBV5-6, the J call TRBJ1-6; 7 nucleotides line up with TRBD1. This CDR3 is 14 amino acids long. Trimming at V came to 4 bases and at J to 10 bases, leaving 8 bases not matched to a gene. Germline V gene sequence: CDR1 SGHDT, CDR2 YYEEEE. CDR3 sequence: CASSRLQGISPLHF. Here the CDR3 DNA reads TGTGCCAGCAGCAGACTACAGGGGATCTCACCCCTCCACTTT. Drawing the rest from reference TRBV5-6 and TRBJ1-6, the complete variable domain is DAGVTQSPTHLIKTRGQQVTLRCSPKSGHDTVSWYQQALGQGPQFIFQYYEEEERQRGNFPDRFSGHQFPNYSSELNVNALLLGDSALYLCASSRLQGISPLHFGNGTRLTVT.

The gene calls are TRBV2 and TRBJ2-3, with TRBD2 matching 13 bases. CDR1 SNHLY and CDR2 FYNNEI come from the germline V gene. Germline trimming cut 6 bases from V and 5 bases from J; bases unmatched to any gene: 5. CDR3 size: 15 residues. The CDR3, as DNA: TGTGCCAGCAGGGAACTAGCGGGGGGGGAAGATACGCAGTATTTT. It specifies CASRELAGGEDTQYF.

The CDR3 DNA is TGTGCCAGCAGTCGACTCGGGGGGCCCTATGGCTACACCTTC. This sequence encodes CASSRLGGPYGYTF. The chain recombines TRBV6-5 with TRBJ1-2; tentative D call: TRBD1 (6 bases). V lost 5 bases to trimming and J lost 4 bases, with 14 bases between them. In germline, CDR1 is MNHEY, CDR2 SVGAGI. The CDR3 has 14 residues.

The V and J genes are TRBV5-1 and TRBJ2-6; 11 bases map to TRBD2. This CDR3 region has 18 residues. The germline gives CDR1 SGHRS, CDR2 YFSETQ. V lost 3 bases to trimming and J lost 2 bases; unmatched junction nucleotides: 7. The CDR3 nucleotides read TGCGCCAGCAGCTCCCTAGCGGGGGGCGTAGCTGGGGCCAACGTCCTGACTTTC. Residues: CASSSLAGGVAGANVLTF.

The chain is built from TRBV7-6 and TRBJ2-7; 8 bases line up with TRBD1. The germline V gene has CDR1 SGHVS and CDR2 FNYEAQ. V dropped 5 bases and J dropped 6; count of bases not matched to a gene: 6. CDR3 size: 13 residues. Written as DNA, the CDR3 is TGTGCCAGCAGCGAATCGACAGGGGTCGAGCAGTACTTC. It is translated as CASSESTGVEQYF.

This chain's CDR3 is CASSLRQSSYEQYF. As DNA, the CDR3 is TGTGCCAGCAGCTTACGACAGTCGTCCTACGAGCAGTACTTC. The chain is built from TRBV7-9 and TRBJ2-7, with D maybe TRBD1 (5 bases). V lost 2 bases and J lost 1, with 9 bases in between. From germline, CDR1 is SEHNR and CDR2 FQNEAQ (reference sequence). The CDR3 runs to 14 residues.